Listed below are T cell receptor beta chains from one sample, sequenced in a study of CD8 T cells in Susac syndrome. From the immunoSEQ multiplex PCR reads, TCRdb called clonotypes with MiXCR, one entry per CDR3 protein. The sample shows some 110,000 distinct CDR3 sequences, roughly 94% of them seen only once. The sample was CD8+ T cells from PBMCs. All receptors come from a human donor with Susac syndrome. The CDR3 runs from the conserved cysteine through the conserved F or W. The order of the fields is CDR3 DNA, CDR3 protein, D gene, V gene, J gene, clone size. A D gene is named only where the DNA matches it firmly. A clone size is listed for some rows: how often the clone was seen (once, few, many), or a class if it is expanded.

CDR3 DNA: TGTGCCAGCGCGGACCCCAAAAGGGATACGCAGTATTTT
CDR3 protein: CASADPKRDTQYF
D gene: NA
V gene: TRBV7-2
J gene: TRBJ2-3
clone size: NA

CDR3 DNA: TGCAGTGCTAGAGATGAAGGTCAGGGGGCGCTCACTGAAGCTTTCTTT
CDR3 protein: CSARDEGQGALTEAFF
D gene: TRBD1
V gene: TRBV20-1
J gene: TRBJ1-1
clone size: NA

CDR3 DNA: TGTGCCAGCAGTTTATCCCTAGCGGGGGGTCGGGGCAAAAACATTCAGTACTTC
CDR3 protein: CASSLSLAGGRGKNIQYF
D gene: TRBD2
V gene: TRBV27
J gene: TRBJ2-4
clone size: NA

CDR3 DNA: TGTGCCAGCAGCTCGCTGGGGGGAGGGGGAGACGAGCAGTACTTC
CDR3 protein: CASSSLGGGGDEQYF
D gene: NA
V gene: TRBV5-4
J gene: TRBJ2-7
clone size: once

CDR3 DNA: TGCAGTGCTAGAGATCGGGCTAGCGGGGGGGAGGATACGCAGTATTTT
CDR3 protein: CSARDRASGGEDTQYF
D gene: TRBD2
V gene: TRBV20-1
J gene: TRBJ2-3
clone size: NA

CDR3 DNA: TGTGCCAGCAGCCAAGGAAATTCGGCAGGGGAGACCCAGTACTTC
CDR3 protein: CASSQGNSAGETQYF
D gene: NA
V gene: TRBV3-1
J gene: TRBJ2-5
clone size: NA

CDR3 DNA: TGTGCCAGCAGCCACGGACTAGGCTCGCAGCGTGAGCAGTTCTTC
CDR3 protein: CASSHGLGSQREQFF
D gene: TRBD2
V gene: TRBV3-1
J gene: TRBJ2-1
clone size: NA

CDR3 DNA: TGTGCCAGCAGTCCCAAGGGGGGGGGACAGGCTCACACTGAAGCTTTCTTT
CDR3 protein: CASSPKGGGQAHTEAFF
D gene: TRBD1
V gene: TRBV12-3/TRBV12-4
J gene: TRBJ1-1
clone size: NA

CDR3 DNA: TGTGCCAGCAGCTCGACAGGGTACAATTCACCCCTCCACTTT
CDR3 protein: CASSSTGYNSPLHF
D gene: TRBD1
V gene: TRBV7-2
J gene: TRBJ1-6
clone size: once

CDR3 DNA: TGCAGTGCTAGAACTAGTGGCTCCTACGAGCAGTACTTC
CDR3 protein: CSARTSGSYEQYF
D gene: NA
V gene: TRBV20-1
J gene: TRBJ2-7
clone size: NA

CDR3 DNA: TGTGCCAGCAGCGTAGGCGGGGGAAACACAGATACGCAGTATTTT
CDR3 protein: CASSVGGGNTDTQYF
D gene: TRBD2
V gene: TRBV9
J gene: TRBJ2-3
clone size: NA

CDR3 DNA: TGCAGTGCTAGAAGTCCCGAAAACATTCAGTACTTC
CDR3 protein: CSARSPENIQYF
D gene: NA
V gene: TRBV20-1
J gene: TRBJ2-4
clone size: NA

CDR3 DNA: TGTGCCAGCAGCTGGGGGGACAGCTCGGAGCAGTTCTTC
CDR3 protein: CASSWGDSSEQFF
D gene: NA
V gene: TRBV5-4
J gene: TRBJ2-1
clone size: NA

CDR3 DNA: TGTGCCAGCAGTTACTCGAACCCAGATACGCAGTATTTT
CDR3 protein: CASSYSNPDTQYF
D gene: NA
V gene: TRBV6-2/TRBV6-3
J gene: TRBJ2-3
clone size: NA

CDR3 DNA: TGTGCCAGCAGCGTAGGTTTTCGGGGGTCCGAGACCCAGTACTTC
CDR3 protein: CASSVGFRGSETQYF
D gene: NA
V gene: TRBV9
J gene: TRBJ2-5
clone size: NA

CDR3 DNA: TGTGCCAGCAGCGGAACATTGGCCAAAAACATTCAGTACTTC
CDR3 protein: CASSGTLAKNIQYF
D gene: NA
V gene: TRBV9
J gene: TRBJ2-4
clone size: NA

CDR3 DNA: TGTGCCAGCAGCCGCCCGGGACAGGTTAATTCACCCCTCCACTTT
CDR3 protein: CASSRPGQVNSPLHF
D gene: TRBD1
V gene: TRBV5-6
J gene: TRBJ1-6
clone size: NA

CDR3 DNA: TGTGCCAGCAGCCAAGATACTAGCGGGCCCTCCTACGAGCAGTACTTC
CDR3 protein: CASSQDTSGPSYEQYF
D gene: TRBD2
V gene: TRBV3-1
J gene: TRBJ2-7
clone size: NA

CDR3 DNA: TGTGCCATCCCCCTAGGGACAGACCAAGAGACCCAGTACTTC
CDR3 protein: CAIPLGTDQETQYF
D gene: TRBD1
V gene: TRBV7-2
J gene: TRBJ2-5
clone size: few

CDR3 DNA: TGTGCCAGCAGCTATACAGGGGACTACGAGCAGTACTTC
CDR3 protein: CASSYTGDYEQYF
D gene: TRBD1
V gene: TRBV5-4
J gene: TRBJ2-7
clone size: NA

CDR3 DNA: TGTGCCAGCCTACAACCGACTAGCGGACCTCAAGAGACCCAGTACTTC
CDR3 protein: CASLQPTSGPQETQYF
D gene: TRBD2
V gene: TRBV6-2/TRBV6-3
J gene: TRBJ2-5
clone size: NA

CDR3 DNA: TGCAGCGTTGAGGCGGGAAACTCTGGGGCCAACGTCCTGACTTTC
CDR3 protein: CSVEAGNSGANVLTF
D gene: NA
V gene: TRBV29-1
J gene: TRBJ2-6
clone size: NA

CDR3 DNA: TGTGCCAGCAGCTTAGAGACCCCGAGCGGCGTGCCGTACTTC
CDR3 protein: CASSLETPSGVPYF
D gene: NA
V gene: TRBV11-2
J gene: TRBJ2-7
clone size: NA

CDR3 DNA: TGTGCCAGCAGCTCTGGGGGTTCATATTCACCCCTCCACTTT
CDR3 protein: CASSSGGSYSPLHF
D gene: NA
V gene: TRBV11-2
J gene: TRBJ1-6
clone size: NA

CDR3 DNA: TGTGCCATCAGGACAGCTGGGGACACTGAAGCTTTCTTT
CDR3 protein: CAIRTAGDTEAFF
D gene: NA
V gene: TRBV7-9
J gene: TRBJ1-1
clone size: NA

CDR3 DNA: TGTGCCAGCAGCTATCTAGGAAGCACAGATACGCAGTATTTT
CDR3 protein: CASSYLGSTDTQYF
D gene: NA
V gene: TRBV7-9
J gene: TRBJ2-3
clone size: NA

CDR3 DNA: TGTGCCAGCAGCCTAGGGGGCGACAGGGCCGGTCAGCCCCAGCATTTT
CDR3 protein: CASSLGGDRAGQPQHF
D gene: TRBD1
V gene: TRBV7-9
J gene: TRBJ1-5
clone size: NA

CDR3 DNA: TGCAGCGTAGGGCCAGGGGATATTGGCACTGAAGCTTTCTTT
CDR3 protein: CSVGPGDIGTEAFF
D gene: NA
V gene: TRBV29-1
J gene: TRBJ1-1
clone size: NA

CDR3 DNA: TGTGCCAGAGATAGGGGGGGCTCCTACAATGAGCAGTTCTTC
CDR3 protein: CARDRGGSYNEQFF
D gene: NA
V gene: TRBV2
J gene: TRBJ2-1
clone size: once

CDR3 DNA: TGTGCCAGCAGTTTTGAGGTTCAAGAGACCCAGTACTTC
CDR3 protein: CASSFEVQETQYF
D gene: NA
V gene: TRBV12-3/TRBV12-4
J gene: TRBJ2-5
clone size: once

CDR3 DNA: TGTGCCAGCAGCCAAGCCCGAAGGGGTGATAACTATGGCTACACCTTC
CDR3 protein: CASSQARRGDNYGYTF
D gene: NA
V gene: TRBV14
J gene: TRBJ1-2
clone size: NA

CDR3 DNA: TGTGCCAGCAGCCCCACCCAGGGCAATGAGCAGTTCTTC
CDR3 protein: CASSPTQGNEQFF
D gene: NA
V gene: TRBV14
J gene: TRBJ2-1
clone size: NA

CDR3 DNA: TGCGCCAGCAATGGCGGGACAGCGAACACCGGGGAGCTGTTTTTT
CDR3 protein: CASNGGTANTGELFF
D gene: NA
V gene: TRBV4-3
J gene: TRBJ2-2
clone size: NA

CDR3 DNA: TGTGCCACCCCCTGGACAGGCCAGAACACCGGGGAGCTGTTTTTT
CDR3 protein: CATPWTGQNTGELFF
D gene: TRBD1
V gene: TRBV24-1
J gene: TRBJ2-2
clone size: NA

CDR3 DNA: TGTGCCAGCAGCTTACAGGACACCGGCGACGAGCAGTACTTC
CDR3 protein: CASSLQDTGDEQYF
D gene: NA
V gene: TRBV7-3
J gene: TRBJ2-7
clone size: NA

CDR3 DNA: TGTGCCAGCAGCTTAGCTGGACAGGGGGGGAACATTCAGTACTTC
CDR3 protein: CASSLAGQGGNIQYF
D gene: TRBD1
V gene: TRBV7-8
J gene: TRBJ2-4
clone size: NA

CDR3 DNA: TGCGCCAGCAGCTTGCCCCAAGGGACTAGCTGGGAGACCCAGTACTTC
CDR3 protein: CASSLPQGTSWETQYF
D gene: TRBD2
V gene: TRBV5-1
J gene: TRBJ2-5
clone size: NA

CDR3 DNA: TGCAGCGGAGGGGGAAACTATGGCTACACCTTC
CDR3 protein: CSGGGNYGYTF
D gene: NA
V gene: TRBV29-1
J gene: TRBJ1-2
clone size: NA

CDR3 DNA: TGTGCCAGCAGCCGATGGGACGGTTACGAGCAGTACTTC
CDR3 protein: CASSRWDGYEQYF
D gene: NA
V gene: TRBV7-9
J gene: TRBJ2-7
clone size: NA

CDR3 DNA: TGTGCCACACGGACAGGGACGAACACCGGGGAGCTGTTTTTT
CDR3 protein: CATRTGTNTGELFF
D gene: TRBD1
V gene: TRBV6-2/TRBV6-3
J gene: TRBJ2-2
clone size: NA

CDR3 DNA: TGTGCCAGCAGTTTATCGTCCAGTTTGAACACTGAAGCTTTCTTT
CDR3 protein: CASSLSSSLNTEAFF
D gene: NA
V gene: TRBV27
J gene: TRBJ1-1
clone size: NA

CDR3 DNA: TGCAGTGCTCCGGGTAGCGGGGGATGGAGCTCCTACAATGAGCAGTTCTTC
CDR3 protein: CSAPGSGGWSSYNEQFF
D gene: TRBD2
V gene: TRBV20-1
J gene: TRBJ2-1
clone size: NA

CDR3 DNA: TGCAGTGCCCTTTCGGGGGGGGCCTACGAGCAGTACTTC
CDR3 protein: CSALSGGAYEQYF
D gene: TRBD2
V gene: TRBV20-1
J gene: TRBJ2-7
clone size: NA

CDR3 DNA: TGTGCTAGTGGTTTGGGCACCATGGGACAGGGCAACCCCATGCAACCGCCCCAGCATTTT
CDR3 protein: CASGLGTMGQGNPMQPPQHF
D gene: TRBD1
V gene: TRBV12-5
J gene: TRBJ1-5
clone size: NA

CDR3 DNA: TGCAGCGTTGATGAGGACGGGGAGCAGTTCTTC
CDR3 protein: CSVDEDGEQFF
D gene: NA
V gene: TRBV29-1
J gene: TRBJ2-1
clone size: NA

CDR3 DNA: TGCGCCAGCAGCCAGGAGGGGGCCACCAATCAGCCCCAGCATTTT
CDR3 protein: CASSQEGATNQPQHF
D gene: TRBD1
V gene: TRBV4-1
J gene: TRBJ1-5
clone size: NA

CDR3 DNA: TGCAGTGCTCTAGGACTTGTAATGAACACTGAAGCTTTCTTT
CDR3 protein: CSALGLVMNTEAFF
D gene: NA
V gene: TRBV20-1
J gene: TRBJ1-1
clone size: NA

CDR3 DNA: TGTGCCAGCAGCTTAGTGGGAGATCAGCCCCAGCATTTT
CDR3 protein: CASSLVGDQPQHF
D gene: NA
V gene: TRBV7-8
J gene: TRBJ1-5
clone size: few

CDR3 DNA: TGTGCCAGCAGCCCCTCCGCCGGGGCGATCTACGAGCAGTACTTC
CDR3 protein: CASSPSAGAIYEQYF
D gene: NA
V gene: TRBV7-9
J gene: TRBJ2-7
clone size: NA

CDR3 DNA: TGTGCCACCAGCGCCGGGACGGACTATGGCTACACCTTC
CDR3 protein: CATSAGTDYGYTF
D gene: NA
V gene: TRBV9
J gene: TRBJ1-2
clone size: NA

CDR3 DNA: TGTGCCAGCAGTTTTGAGGCGGCCTCCAATGAGCAGTTCTTC
CDR3 protein: CASSFEAASNEQFF
D gene: NA
V gene: TRBV12-3/TRBV12-4
J gene: TRBJ2-1
clone size: NA

CDR3 DNA: TGTGCCAGCAGCACAGGGAAGGAGGGCTACACCTTC
CDR3 protein: CASSTGKEGYTF
D gene: NA
V gene: TRBV9
J gene: TRBJ1-2
clone size: NA

CDR3 DNA: TGTGCCAGCAGACCCATGCGACAGGGGAGGTACAATGAGCAGTTCTTC
CDR3 protein: CASRPMRQGRYNEQFF
D gene: TRBD1
V gene: TRBV3-1
J gene: TRBJ2-1
clone size: NA

CDR3 DNA: TGTGCCAGCAGTTACGGGAGGGGAGCAGATACGCAGTATTTT
CDR3 protein: CASSYGRGADTQYF
D gene: TRBD2
V gene: TRBV6-2/TRBV6-3
J gene: TRBJ2-3
clone size: NA

CDR3 DNA: TGCGCCAGCAGCTCCGGACAGGGTGAAGATACGCAGTATTTT
CDR3 protein: CASSSGQGEDTQYF
D gene: TRBD1
V gene: TRBV5-1
J gene: TRBJ2-3
clone size: NA